These T cell receptor beta chains were read from a single sample in a study of cytomegalovirus exposure and HLA in healthy donors. Profiled with immunoSEQ multiplex PCR; TCRdb holds only in-frame clones, not every one. This sample's table has 140,000 to 150,000 clones. Sequencing input: PBMCs. The receptors were gathered from a woman aged 45 to 65 in good health and CMV-seronegative. Each CDR3 is given with its conserved first and last residue. Each record gives: D gene, CDR3 length, J gene, V gene, CDR3 DNA, CDR3 protein. A D gene is named only where the DNA matches it firmly.

>NA|14|TRBJ2-2|TRBV18
TGTGCCAGCTCACCACCGGGGGCGGCCGGGGAGCTGTTTTTT
CASSPPGAAGELFF
>TRBD2|17|TRBJ2-5|TRBV30
TGTGCCTGGAGTGGCGGACTAGCGGGGGCCCGCGGGGAGACCCAGTACTTC
CAWSGGLAGARGETQYF
>NA|13|TRBJ2-3|TRBV19
TGTGCCAGTACCCCGAGTACGGGTATTACGCAGTATTTT
CASTPSTGITQYF
>TRBD2|16|TRBJ2-1|TRBV5-1
TGCGCCAGCAGCTTGAACGGCGGGAGCTCCTACAATGAGCAGTTCTTC
CASSLNGGSSYNEQFF
>NA|15|TRBJ1-1|TRBV9
TGTGCCAGCAGCGGGGGAGGGACATCGGGCACTGAAGCTTTCTTT
CASSGGGTSGTEAFF
>NA|13|TRBJ1-1|TRBV18
TGTGCCAGCACTCAAGCTGGGAACACTGAAGCTTTCTTT
CASTQAGNTEAFF
>NA|14|TRBJ1-2|TRBV7-9
TGTGCCAGCAGCCGAACAGGGCCTAACTATGGCTACACCTTC
CASSRTGPNYGYTF
>NA|13|TRBJ2-7|TRBV11-3
TGTGCCAGCAGCTTCGACCAGACGACTCGGCAGTACTTC
CASSFDQTTRQYF
>TRBD1|14|TRBJ1-6|TRBV30
TGTGCCTGGAGATGGGGACAGTTTAATTCACCCCTCCACTTT
CAWRWGQFNSPLHF
>NA|16|TRBJ2-1|TRBV5-1
TGCGCCAGCAGCTTAGGGACTTTGATCTCCTACAATGAGCAGTTCTTC
CASSLGTLISYNEQFF
>TRBD1|14|TRBJ2-1|TRBV7-6
TGTGCCAGCAGCTTAGTAGAGGGGGCCTATGAGCAGTTCTTC
CASSLVEGAYEQFF
>NA|15|TRBJ1-2|TRBV6-1
TGTGCCAGCACCCCTGGCGCGGGGAGGGACTATGGCTACACCTTC
CASTPGAGRDYGYTF
>NA|12|TRBJ2-7|TRBV30
TGTGCCTGGAACACAGGGCACTACGAGCAGTACTTC
CAWNTGHYEQYF
>NA|12|TRBJ1-1|TRBV6-5
TGTGCCAGCAGAGGCCCGGGGGCTGAAGCTTTCTTT
CASRGPGAEAFF
>TRBD2|17|TRBJ2-2|TRBV4-1
TGCGCCAGCAGCCCACGGACTAGCGGGAGTTACACCGGGGAGCTGTTTTTT
CASSPRTSGSYTGELFF
>TRBD2|15|TRBJ2-7|TRBV5-1
TGCGCCAGCAGCATCGGGACTAGCCAGGGGTACGAGCAGTACTTC
CASSIGTSQGYEQYF
>NA|14|TRBJ1-3|TRBV29-1
TGCAGCGTGGGTGACACTCGGGGGGGAAACACCATATATTTT
CSVGDTRGGNTIYF
>NA|14|TRBJ1-6|TRBV11-1
TGTGCCAGCAGCTTGGACAGAGCCCATTCACCCCTCCACTTT
CASSLDRAHSPLHF
>NA|14|TRBJ1-2|TRBV6-5
TGTGCCAGCAGTTGGTCCGCGACTAACTATGGCTACACCTTC
CASSWSATNYGYTF